These 7 T cell receptor beta chains originate from one sample sequenced in a study of T cells in Graves' hyperthyroidism and ophthalmopathy. Amplification targeted TCR beta CDR3 regions from RNA transcripts. A first-round RT-PCR of the TCR CDR3 used the HTBI primer set. TCRdb re-derived calls from the multiplex PCR reads in MiXCR, one entry per CDR3 protein. The data contain around 520,000 distinct CDR3 sequences, 14% of them singletons. The sample was blood. These receptors were collected from a woman between 35 and 50 years old with Graves' hyperthyroidism.

This clonotype was counted at least ten times. The chain couples TRBV5-5 to TRBJ2-4, with 7 positions matching TRBD1. CDR3 size: 16 residues. V lost 3 bases and J lost 6; bases outside the gene matches: 12. The V gene's germline CDR1 is SGHKS and CDR2 YYEKEE (reference sequence). CDR3 DNA sequence: TGTGCCAGCAGCTCACGGCCCGGGACAGCCCTAAACATTCAGTACTTC. Amino acid sequence: CASSSRPGTALNIQYF.

This clonotype was recorded at least ten times. The V and J genes are TRBV2 and TRBJ1-2, with D tentatively TRBD1 (5 bases). Deletions cut 0 bases from V and 7 bases from J, with 9 bases between. CDR3 length: 13 residues. Germline V gene lookup returns CDR1 SNHLY and CDR2 FYNNEI. CDR3 residues: CASSEAGGLGYTF. The CDR3 region has the DNA TGTGCCAGCAGTGAAGCGGGGGGACTTGGCTACACCTTC.

This clonotype was seen repeatedly, ten times or more. The gene calls are TRBV5-1 and TRBJ2-3; D unresolved. Germline V gene data show CDR1 as SGHRS and CDR2 as YFSETQ. The V gene lost 0 bases and the J gene lost 0 bases, with 8 bases spanning the gap. This CDR3 has 15 amino acids. The CDR3 here is CASSLGGVSTDTQYF. The CDR3 DNA reads TGCGCCAGCAGCTTGGGAGGAGTTAGCACAGATACGCAGTATTTT.

CDR3 DNA sequence: TGTGCCATCTTTGCGACCCAAGAGACCCAGTACTTC. Translating it yields CAIFATQETQYF. The rearrangement uses TRBV24-1 and TRBJ2-5; D unclear. In germline, CDR1 is KGHDR, CDR2 SFDVKD. The CDR3 totals 12 residues. V was pared by 11 bases and J by 1 base, with 10 bases between.

V and J are TRBV2 and TRBJ2-3; a weak D match, TRBD2 (6 bases). V was clipped by 6 bases and J by 5 bases, with 18 bases between them. There are 15 residues in the CDR3. Germline CDR1 is SNHLY and CDR2 is FYNNEI. CDR3 sequence: CASRRASAGRDTQYF. The CDR3 nucleotides are TGTGCCAGCAGGAGGGCTAGCGCGGGAAGAGATACGCAGTATTTT.

This clonotype was observed at least ten times. The chain combines TRBV3-1 with TRBJ2-7; D is perhaps TRBD1 or TRBD2 (5 bases each). CDR3 length equals 17 residues. CDR1 is LGHDT and CDR2 is YNNKEL in the germline V gene (reference sequence). V gave up 0 bases and J gave up 3 bases, with 18 bases separating them. CDR3 in DNA: TGTGCCAGCAGCCAAGATCGGGCGAAACAGAGGGGCTACGAGCAGTACTTC. Its translation: CASSQDRAKQRGYEQYF.

The V call is TRBV5-8, the J call TRBJ2-2, with D possibly called TRBD1 or TRBD2 (5 bases each). V lost 0 bases to trimming and J lost 2 bases, with 8 bases between them. Germline V gene lookup returns CDR1 SGHTS and CDR2 YDEGEE. The length of the CDR3 is 15 residues. The CDR3 DNA reads TGTGCCAGCAGCTTGGGGGGGAAAAACACCGGGGAGCTGTTTTTT. This gives the protein CASSLGGKNTGELFF.